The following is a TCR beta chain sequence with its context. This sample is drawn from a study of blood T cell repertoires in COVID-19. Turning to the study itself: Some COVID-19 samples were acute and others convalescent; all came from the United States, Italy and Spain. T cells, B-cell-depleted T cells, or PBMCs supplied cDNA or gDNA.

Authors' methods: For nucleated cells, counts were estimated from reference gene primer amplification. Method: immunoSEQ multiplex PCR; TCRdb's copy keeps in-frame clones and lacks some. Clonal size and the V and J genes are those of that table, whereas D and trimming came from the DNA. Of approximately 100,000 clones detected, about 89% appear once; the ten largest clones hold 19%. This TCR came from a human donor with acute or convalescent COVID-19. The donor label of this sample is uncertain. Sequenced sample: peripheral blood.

For the CDR3, the DNA is TGTGCCAGCAGCTTAGTTGGGACTAGAACGACCTACAATGAGCAGTTCTTC. Its translation: CASSLVGTRTTYNEQFF. The chain has TRBV13 and TRBJ2-1; 8 nucleotides align to TRBD2. This CDR3 is 17 amino acids long. J lost 2 bases, V lost 1 base, and 7 bases had no gene match. Germline assignment: CDR1 PRHDT and CDR2 FYEKMQ (reference sequence). The full variable domain, rest sourced from reference TRBV13 and TRBJ2-1, is AAGVIQSPRHLIKEKRETATLKCYPIPRHDTVYWYQQGPGQDPQFLISFYEKMQSDKGSIPDRFSAQQFSDYHSELNMSSLELGDSALYFCASSLVGTRTTYNEQFFGPGTRLTVL.